This T cell receptor beta chain was retrieved from a study of CD8 T cells in ankylosing spondylitis. The study's findings and limits: Earlier studies detected some motif variants in reactive arthritis synovial fluid and blood.

Each CDR3 protein gets one entry after TCRdb re-called the 5' RACE reads with MiXCR. Here the sample spans over 200,000 distinct CDR3 sequences, roughly 10% being singletons. Germline CDR1 and CDR2: SGHTA and FQGTGA. V dropped 4 bases and J dropped 11 bases, with 21 bases sitting between them. The CDR3 runs to 15 residues. This clonotype was observed a few times. Its specificity is unknown. This clonotype originated in a male donor with ankylosing spondylitis or in good health (not recorded which). The V call is TRBV7-3, the J call TRBJ2-1; D may be TRBD1 (5 bases). The sequenced material came from blood, either unsorted or a sorted T cell fraction (not recorded which). CDR3 sequence: CASSSSTLQGQQQFF. In DNA, the CDR3 is TGTGCCAGCAGCTCCTCGACTCTACAAGGACAACAGCAGTTCTTC.